The source of this T cell receptor beta chain is a study of T cells in localized non-small cell lung cancer. Points on this clone: What it binds is not known.

The table came from immunoSEQ multiplex PCR; TCRdb's copy has only in-frame clones and leaves some out. The sample includes approximately 23,000 clones, around nine tenths seen only once; the top ten take approximately 6%. V was cut by 4 bases and J by 1 base, with 16 bases left in between. The V gene's germline CDR1 is MGHRA and CDR2 YSYEKL. The CDR3 extends over 16 amino acids. The study, taken as a whole, reports: Sequencing involved a lone tumor region, leaving heterogeneity possible. Those with higher blood T cell density had longer overall survival.

Sequences were derived from PBMCs, sampled before any cancer treatment. This chain joins TRBV4-1 and TRBJ2-5; D is ambiguous. The sequence came from a man aged 35-75 years with stage II lung adenocarcinoma. The CDR3 nucleotides read TGCGCCAGCAGCCTCTGGGCAGAGACCTTCCAAGAGACCCAGTACTTC. The encoded protein is CASSLWAETFQETQYF.